The 7 T cell receptor beta chains in this list originate from one sample, sequenced in a study of OX40 agonist ivuxolimab in advanced cancers. Data came from immunoSEQ multiplex PCR; TCRdb stores just in-frame clones and leaves some out. The repertoire consists of about 93,000 clones, with roughly nine tenths occurring once and the leading ten covering around 0.34%. Sequences were derived from CD4+ or CD8+ T cells sorted from blood, sampled in a trial of the OX40 agonist ivuxolimab. The source of these receptors is an adult with an advanced solid tumor such as melanoma, head and neck, liver or kidney cancer.

This clone was recorded only once. This sequence joins TRBV4-3 and TRBJ1-3, with 7 bases that match TRBD1. In germline, CDR1 is LGHNA, CDR2 YSLEER. V lost 4 bases, J lost 0 bases, and 3 bases stayed unmatched. The CDR3 has 15 amino acids. CDR3 region: CASSRDRVSGNTIYF. In nucleotides, the CDR3 is TGCGCCAGCAGCCGAGACAGGGTCTCTGGAAACACCATATATTTT.

This clone appeared a single time. The gene calls are TRBV10-3 and TRBJ1-5; D uncertain. The V and J ends lost 1 base and 8 bases respectively, with 21 bases between them. Germline V gene lookup returns CDR1 ENHRY and CDR2 SYGVKD. The CDR3 sequence is 17 residues long. CDR3 in amino acids: CAISEFSSMTSEKPQHF. In DNA form, the CDR3 reads TGTGCCATCAGTGAGTTTTCATCCATGACAAGTGAGAAGCCCCAGCATTTT.

The sample holds a few counts of this clone. V usage is TRBV27 and J usage is TRBJ1-2, with 10 bases lining up with TRBD1. The CDR3 length is 13 residues. The V gene's germline CDR1 is MNHEY and CDR2 SMNVEV (reference sequence). Unmatched junction bases numbered 4, after V lost 6 bases and J lost 6 bases. The CDR3 reads CASSDRGRHGYTF. CDR3 nucleotide sequence: TGTGCCAGCAGCGACAGGGGGCGTCATGGCTACACCTTC.

The DNA for the CDR3 is TGTGCCACCAGCAGCCACACTGAAGCTTTCTTT. It yields the protein CATSSHTEAFF. J is TRBJ1-1 and V is TRBV15; unclear D gene. V was clipped by 3 bases and J by 3 bases, with 2 bases between them. The germline V gene has CDR1 LNHNV and CDR2 YYDKDF (reference sequence). The CDR3 sequence is 11 residues long.

This chain links TRBV30 with TRBJ2-7, with D possibly called TRBD1 or TRBD2 (6 bases each). Trimming took 2 bases from V and 0 from J, leaving 14 bases between them. This CDR3 comprises 15 residues. Per the germline V gene, CDR1 is GTSNPN and CDR2 is SVGIG (reference sequence). CDR3 sequence (DNA): TGTGCCTGGAGTTGGGGGGCCCGACCCTCCTACGAGCAGTACTTC. Encoded protein: CAWSWGARPSYEQYF. The variable domain in full, completed from reference TRBV30 and TRBJ2-7, reads SQTIHQWPATLVQPVGSPLSLECTVEGTSNPNLYWYRQAAGRGLQLLFYSVGIGQISSEVPQNLSASRPQDRQFILSSKKLLLSDSGFYLCAWSWGARPSYEQYFGPGTRLTVT.

This chain uses TRBV29-1 with TRBJ2-3; D unresolved. The germline V and J ends were trimmed by 5 bases and 0 bases, with 12 bases remaining between them. The CDR3 is 14 amino acids. Germline values: CDR1 SQVTM, CDR2 ANQGSEA. CDR3 nucleotide sequence: TGCAGCGTTAAGAAGGGAACTAGCACAGATACGCAGTATTTT. It yields the protein CSVKKGTSTDTQYF.

This chain uses TRBV29-1 with TRBJ1-4; 11 nucleotides agree with TRBD1. The CDR3 totals 15 residues. The J segment lost 3 bases and the V segment lost 5 bases, leaving 5 bases of the junction unmatched. CDR1 and CDR2 (germline): SQVTM, ANQGSEA. The DNA for the CDR3 is TGCAGCGTTACCCGGACAGGGGGCCCTAATGAAAAACTGTTTTTT. It translates to CSVTRTGGPNEKLFF.